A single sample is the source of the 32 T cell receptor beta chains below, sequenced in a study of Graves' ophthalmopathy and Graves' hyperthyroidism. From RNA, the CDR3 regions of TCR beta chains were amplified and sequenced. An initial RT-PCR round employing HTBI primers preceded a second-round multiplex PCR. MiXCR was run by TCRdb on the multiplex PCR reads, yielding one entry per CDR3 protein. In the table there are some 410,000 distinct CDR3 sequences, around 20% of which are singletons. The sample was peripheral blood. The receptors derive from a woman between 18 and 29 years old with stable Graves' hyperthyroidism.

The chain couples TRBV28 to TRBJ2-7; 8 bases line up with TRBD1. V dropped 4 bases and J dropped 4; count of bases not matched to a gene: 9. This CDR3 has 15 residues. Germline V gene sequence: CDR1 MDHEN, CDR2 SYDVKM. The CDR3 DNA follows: TGTGCCAGCAGTTCCCACCGGACAGGGAGATACGAGCAGTACTTC. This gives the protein CASSSHRTGRYEQYF. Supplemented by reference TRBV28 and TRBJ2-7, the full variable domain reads DVKVTQSSRYLVKRTGEKVFLECVQDMDHENMFWYRQDPGLGLRLIYFSYDVKMKEKGDIPEGYSVSREKKERFSLILESASTNQTSMYLCASSSHRTGRYEQYFGPGTRLTVT.

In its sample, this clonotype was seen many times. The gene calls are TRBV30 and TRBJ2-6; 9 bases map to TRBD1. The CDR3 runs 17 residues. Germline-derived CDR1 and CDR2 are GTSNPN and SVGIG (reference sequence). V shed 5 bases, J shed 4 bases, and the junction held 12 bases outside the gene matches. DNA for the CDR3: TGTGCCTGGGGCCGGGACAGGGTAGGATCCGGGGCCAACGTCCTGACTTTC. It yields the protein CAWGRDRVGSGANVLTF.

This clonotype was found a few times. The CDR3 DNA is TGTGCCAGCAATCTAGCGGGAGGCGGTGAGACCCAGTACTTC. Protein sequence: CASNLAGGGETQYF. This chain links TRBV7-2 with TRBJ2-5, with 11 bases that match TRBD2. Germline V lookup: CDR1 SGHTA, CDR2 FQGNSA. After removal of 7 bases from V and 5 bases from J, the junction contained 6 bases not matched to a gene. The CDR3 spans 14 residues.

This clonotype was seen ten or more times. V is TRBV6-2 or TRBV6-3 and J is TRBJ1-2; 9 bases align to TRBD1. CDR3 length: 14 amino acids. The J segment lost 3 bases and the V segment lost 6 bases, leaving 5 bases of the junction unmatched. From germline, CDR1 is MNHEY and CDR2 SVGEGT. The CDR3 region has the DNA TGTGCCAGCAGGCACCGGGACAGGGACTATGGCTACACCTTC. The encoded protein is CASRHRDRDYGYTF.

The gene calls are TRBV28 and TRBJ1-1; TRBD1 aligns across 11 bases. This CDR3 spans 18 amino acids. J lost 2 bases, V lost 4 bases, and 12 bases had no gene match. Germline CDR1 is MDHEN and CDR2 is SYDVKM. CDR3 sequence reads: CASSSIESDRGRNTEAFF. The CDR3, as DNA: TGTGCCAGCAGTTCTATCGAGTCGGACAGGGGGCGTAACACTGAAGCTTTCTTT.

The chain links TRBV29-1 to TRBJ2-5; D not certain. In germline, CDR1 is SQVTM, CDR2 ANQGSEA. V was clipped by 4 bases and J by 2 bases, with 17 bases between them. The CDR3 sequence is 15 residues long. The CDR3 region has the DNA TGCAGCGTTGGGGGTTGGCAGCGCCTACAAGAGACCCAGTACTTC. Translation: CSVGGWQRLQETQYF.

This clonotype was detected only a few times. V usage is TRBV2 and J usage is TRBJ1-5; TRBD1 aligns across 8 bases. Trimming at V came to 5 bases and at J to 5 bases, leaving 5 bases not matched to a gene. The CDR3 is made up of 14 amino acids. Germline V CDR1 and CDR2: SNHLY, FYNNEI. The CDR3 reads CASSSQGVHQPQHF. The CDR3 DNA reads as TGTGCCAGCAGTTCACAGGGGGTCCATCAGCCCCAGCATTTT.

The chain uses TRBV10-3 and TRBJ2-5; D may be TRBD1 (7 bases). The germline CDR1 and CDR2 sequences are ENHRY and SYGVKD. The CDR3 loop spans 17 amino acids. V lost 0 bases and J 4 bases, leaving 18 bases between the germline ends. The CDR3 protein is CAISESERQGGRETQYF. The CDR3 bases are TGTGCCATCAGTGAGTCCGAACGGCAGGGGGGTCGAGAGACCCAGTACTTC.

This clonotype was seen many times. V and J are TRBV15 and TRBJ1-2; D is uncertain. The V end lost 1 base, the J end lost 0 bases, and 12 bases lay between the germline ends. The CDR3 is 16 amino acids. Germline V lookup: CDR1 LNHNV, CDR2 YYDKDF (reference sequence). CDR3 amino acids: CATSRAPDPTNYGYTF. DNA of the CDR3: TGTGCCACCAGCAGAGCACCGGACCCAACTAACTATGGCTACACCTTC.

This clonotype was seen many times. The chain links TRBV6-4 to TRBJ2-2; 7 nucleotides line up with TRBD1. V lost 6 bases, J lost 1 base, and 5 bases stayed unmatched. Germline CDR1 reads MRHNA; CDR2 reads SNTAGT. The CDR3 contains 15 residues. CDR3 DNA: TGTGCCAGCAGCGCCGGGACAGAGAACACCGGGGAGCTGTTTTTT. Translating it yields CASSAGTENTGELFF.

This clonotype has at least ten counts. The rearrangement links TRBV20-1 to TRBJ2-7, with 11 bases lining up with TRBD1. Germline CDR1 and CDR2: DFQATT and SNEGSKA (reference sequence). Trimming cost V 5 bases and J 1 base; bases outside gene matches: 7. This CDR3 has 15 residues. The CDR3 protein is CSAFAGTGGSYEQYF. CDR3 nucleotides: TGCAGTGCTTTTGCCGGGACAGGGGGGTCCTACGAGCAGTACTTC.

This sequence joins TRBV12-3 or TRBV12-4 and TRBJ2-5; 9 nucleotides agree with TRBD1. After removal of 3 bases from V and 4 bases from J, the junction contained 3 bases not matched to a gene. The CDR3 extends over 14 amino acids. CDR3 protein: CASSFGTGRETQYF. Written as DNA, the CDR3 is TGTGCCAGCAGTTTCGGGACAGGGAGAGAGACCCAGTACTTC.

The CDR3 bases are TGTGCCAGCAGTTCTAACAGGGCCCAAGAGACCCAGTACTTC. Protein: CASSSNRAQETQYF. The chain joins TRBV25-1 to TRBJ2-5, with a tentative D call TRBD1 (6 bases). The germline V gene has CDR1 MGHDK and CDR2 SYGVNS. The V and J ends lost 5 bases and 1 base respectively, with 11 bases between them. This CDR3 contains 14 residues.

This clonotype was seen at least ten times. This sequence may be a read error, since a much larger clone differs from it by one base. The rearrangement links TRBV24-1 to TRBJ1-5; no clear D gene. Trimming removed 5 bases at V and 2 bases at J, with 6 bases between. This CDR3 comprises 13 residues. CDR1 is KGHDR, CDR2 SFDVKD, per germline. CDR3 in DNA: TGTGCCACCAGTGGTTCGGGCAATCAGCCCCAGCATTTT. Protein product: CATSGSGNQPQHF.

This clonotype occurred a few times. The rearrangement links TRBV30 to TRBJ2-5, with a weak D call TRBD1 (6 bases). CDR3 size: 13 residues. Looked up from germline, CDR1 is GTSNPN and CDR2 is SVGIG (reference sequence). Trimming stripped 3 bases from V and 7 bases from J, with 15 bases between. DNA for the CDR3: TGTGCCTGGAGCGACAGGACCTGGGGGACCCAGTACTTC. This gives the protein CAWSDRTWGTQYF. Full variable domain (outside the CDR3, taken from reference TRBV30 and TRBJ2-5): SQTIHQWPATLVQPVGSPLSLECTVEGTSNPNLYWYRQAAGRGLQLLFYSVGIGQISSEVPQNLSASRPQDRQFILSSKKLLLSDSGFYLCAWSDRTWGTQYFGPGTRLLVL.

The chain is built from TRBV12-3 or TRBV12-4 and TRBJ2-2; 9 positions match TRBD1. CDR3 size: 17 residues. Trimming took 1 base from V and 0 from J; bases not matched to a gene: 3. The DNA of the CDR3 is TGTGCCAGCAGTTTAGACCGGGACAGGGCGAACACCGGGGAGCTGTTTTTT. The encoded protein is CASSLDRDRANTGELFF.

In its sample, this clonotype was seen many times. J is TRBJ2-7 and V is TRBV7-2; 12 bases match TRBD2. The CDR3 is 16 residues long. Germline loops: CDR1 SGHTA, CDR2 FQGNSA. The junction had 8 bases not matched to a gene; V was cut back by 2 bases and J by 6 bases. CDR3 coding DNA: TGTGCCAGCAGCTTAACGAGACTAGCGGGAGATCGCGAGCAGTACTTC. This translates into CASSLTRLAGDREQYF. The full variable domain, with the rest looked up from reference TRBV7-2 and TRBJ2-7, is GAGVSQSPSNKVTEKGKDVELRCDPISGHTALYWYRQSLGQGLEFLIYFQGNSAPDKSGLPSDRFSAERTGGSVSTLTIQRTQQEDSAVYLCASSLTRLAGDREQYFGPGTRLTVT.

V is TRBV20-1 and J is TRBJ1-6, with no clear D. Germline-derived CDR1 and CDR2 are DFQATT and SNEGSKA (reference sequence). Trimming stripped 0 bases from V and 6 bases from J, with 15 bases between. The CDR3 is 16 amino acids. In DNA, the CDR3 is TGCAGTGCTAGAGATTTCGGTCAGATTACTAATTCACCCCTCCACTTT. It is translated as CSARDFGQITNSPLHF.

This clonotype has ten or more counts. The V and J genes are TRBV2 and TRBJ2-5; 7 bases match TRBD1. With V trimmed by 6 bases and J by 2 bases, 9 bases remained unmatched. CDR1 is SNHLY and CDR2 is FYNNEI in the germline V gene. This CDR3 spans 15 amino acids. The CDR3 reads CASSPMDRWQETQYF. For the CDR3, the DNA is TGTGCCAGCAGCCCAATGGACAGGTGGCAAGAGACCCAGTACTTC.

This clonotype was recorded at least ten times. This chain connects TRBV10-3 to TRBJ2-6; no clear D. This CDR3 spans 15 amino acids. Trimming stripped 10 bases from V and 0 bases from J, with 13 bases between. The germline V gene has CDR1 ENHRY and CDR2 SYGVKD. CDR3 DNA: TGTGCCACCGAGGAAGGCGACTCTGGGGCCAACGTCCTGACTTTC. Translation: CATEEGDSGANVLTF.

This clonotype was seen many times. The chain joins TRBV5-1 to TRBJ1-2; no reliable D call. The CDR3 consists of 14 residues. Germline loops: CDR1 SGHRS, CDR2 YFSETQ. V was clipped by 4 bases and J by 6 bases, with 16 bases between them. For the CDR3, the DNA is TGCGCCAGCAGCGAAGCAGGAAGTGTAAATGGCTACACCTTC. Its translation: CASSEAGSVNGYTF.

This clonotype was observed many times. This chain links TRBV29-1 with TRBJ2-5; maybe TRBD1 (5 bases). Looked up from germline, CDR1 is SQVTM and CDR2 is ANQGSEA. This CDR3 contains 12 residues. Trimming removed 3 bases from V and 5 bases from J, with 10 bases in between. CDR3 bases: TGCAGCGTTGATTCAGGGCTCGAGACCCAGTACTTC. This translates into CSVDSGLETQYF.

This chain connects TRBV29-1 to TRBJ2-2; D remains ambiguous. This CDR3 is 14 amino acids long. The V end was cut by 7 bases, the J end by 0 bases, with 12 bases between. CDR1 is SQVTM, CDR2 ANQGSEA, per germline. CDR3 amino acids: CSAEDTANTGELFF. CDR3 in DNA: TGCAGCGCGGAAGATACGGCGAACACCGGGGAGCTGTTTTTT.

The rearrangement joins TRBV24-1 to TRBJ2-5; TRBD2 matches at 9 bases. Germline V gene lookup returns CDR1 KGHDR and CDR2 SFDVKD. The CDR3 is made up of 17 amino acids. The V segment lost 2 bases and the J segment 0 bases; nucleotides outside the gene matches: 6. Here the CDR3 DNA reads TGTGCCACCAGTGATTACACTACTAGCGGGTACCAAGAGACCCAGTACTTC. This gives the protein CATSDYTTSGYQETQYF.

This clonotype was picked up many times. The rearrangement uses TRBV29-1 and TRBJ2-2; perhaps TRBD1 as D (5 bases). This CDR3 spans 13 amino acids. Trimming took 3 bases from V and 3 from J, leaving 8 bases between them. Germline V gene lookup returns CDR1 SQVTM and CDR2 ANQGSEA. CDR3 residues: CSVDDRYTGELFF. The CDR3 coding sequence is TGCAGCGTTGACGACAGATACACCGGGGAGCTGTTTTTT.

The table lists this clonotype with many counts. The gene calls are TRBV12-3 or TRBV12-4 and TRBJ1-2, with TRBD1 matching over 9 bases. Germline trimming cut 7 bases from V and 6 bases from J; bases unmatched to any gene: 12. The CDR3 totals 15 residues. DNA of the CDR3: TGTGCCAGCACCACACACCGGGACAGGGATCATGGCTACACCTTC. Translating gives CASTTHRDRDHGYTF.

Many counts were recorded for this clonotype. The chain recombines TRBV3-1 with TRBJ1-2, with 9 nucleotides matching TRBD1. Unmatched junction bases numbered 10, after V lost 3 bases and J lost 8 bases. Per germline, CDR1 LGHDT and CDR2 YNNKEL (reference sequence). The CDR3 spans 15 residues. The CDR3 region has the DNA TGTGCCAGCAGCCAGGGGACAGGGCGAGCGCAAGGCTACACCTTC. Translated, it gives CASSQGTGRAQGYTF.

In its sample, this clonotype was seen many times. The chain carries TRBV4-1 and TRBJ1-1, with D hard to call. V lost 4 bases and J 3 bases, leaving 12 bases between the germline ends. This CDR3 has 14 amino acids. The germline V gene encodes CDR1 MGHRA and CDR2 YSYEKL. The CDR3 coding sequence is TGCGCCAGCAGCCCCTGGTTTGGGGACACTGAAGCTTTCTTT. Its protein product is CASSPWFGDTEAFF.

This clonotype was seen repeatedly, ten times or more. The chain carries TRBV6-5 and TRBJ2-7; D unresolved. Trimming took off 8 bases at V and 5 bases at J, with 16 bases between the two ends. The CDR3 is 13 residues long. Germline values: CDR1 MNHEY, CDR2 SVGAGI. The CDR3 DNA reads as TGTGCCAGCGGGGTCACGAAGTGGAACGAGCAGTACTTC. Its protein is CASGVTKWNEQYF.

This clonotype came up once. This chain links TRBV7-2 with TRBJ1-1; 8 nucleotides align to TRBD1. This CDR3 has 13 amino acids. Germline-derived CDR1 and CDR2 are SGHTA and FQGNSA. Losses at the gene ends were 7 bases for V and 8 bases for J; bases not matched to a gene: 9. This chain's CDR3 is CASTKDGQGEAFF. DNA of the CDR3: TGTGCCAGCACCAAAGACGGACAGGGCGAAGCTTTCTTT.

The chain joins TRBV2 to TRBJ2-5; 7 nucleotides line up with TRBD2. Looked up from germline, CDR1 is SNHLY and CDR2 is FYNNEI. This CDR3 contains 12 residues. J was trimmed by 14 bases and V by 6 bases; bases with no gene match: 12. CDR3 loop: CASSSLAARPYF. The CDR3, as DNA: TGTGCCAGCAGCTCCCTAGCGGCCCGTCCTTACTTC.

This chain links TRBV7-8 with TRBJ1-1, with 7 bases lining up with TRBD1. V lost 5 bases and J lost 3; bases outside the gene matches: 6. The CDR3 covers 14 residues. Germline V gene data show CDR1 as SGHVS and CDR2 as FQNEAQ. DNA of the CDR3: TGTGCCAGCAGCCAGCCGGGACAGCACACTGAAGCTTTCTTT. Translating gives CASSQPGQHTEAFF.